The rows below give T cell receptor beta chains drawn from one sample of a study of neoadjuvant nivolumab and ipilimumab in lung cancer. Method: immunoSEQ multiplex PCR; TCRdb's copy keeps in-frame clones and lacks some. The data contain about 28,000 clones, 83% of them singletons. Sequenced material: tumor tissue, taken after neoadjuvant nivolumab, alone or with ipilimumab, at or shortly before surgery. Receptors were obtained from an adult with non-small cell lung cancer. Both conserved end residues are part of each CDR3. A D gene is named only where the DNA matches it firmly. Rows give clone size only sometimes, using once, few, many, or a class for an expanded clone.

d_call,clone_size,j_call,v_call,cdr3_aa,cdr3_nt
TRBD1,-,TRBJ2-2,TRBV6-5,CASSRTGGRTGELFF,TGTGCCAGCAGTAGGACAGGGGGTCGGACCGGGGAGCTGTTTTTT
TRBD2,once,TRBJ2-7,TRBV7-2,CASSPRGLIAGTYEQYF,TGTGCCAGCAGCCCTAGAGGGTTGATAGCGGGTACCTACGAGCAGTACTTC
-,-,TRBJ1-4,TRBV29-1,CSVEEGANEKLFF,TGCAGCGTTGAAGAGGGGGCTAATGAAAAACTGTTTTTT
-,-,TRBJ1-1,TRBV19,CASSPMDSPNTEAFF,TGTGCCAGTAGTCCTATGGACAGTCCGAACACTGAAGCTTTCTTT
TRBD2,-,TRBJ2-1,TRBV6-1,CASRRSGRTNNEQFF,TGTGCCAGTCGCCGAAGCGGGAGAACAAACAATGAGCAGTTCTTC
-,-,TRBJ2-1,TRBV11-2,CASSLDPGLPNNEQFF,TGTGCCAGCAGCTTAGACCCGGGACTGCCCAACAATGAGCAGTTCTTC
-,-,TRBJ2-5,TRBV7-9,CASSLSPQETQYF,TGTGCCAGCAGCTTATCCCCCCAAGAGACCCAGTACTTC
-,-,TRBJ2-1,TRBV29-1,CSVGSGADEQFF,TGCAGCGTTGGAAGCGGAGCGGATGAGCAGTTCTTC
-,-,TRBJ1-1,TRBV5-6,CASSLGQVNTEAFF,TGTGCCAGCAGCTTGGGGCAGGTAAACACTGAAGCTTTCTTT
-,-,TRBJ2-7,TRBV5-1,CASSLESVAYEQYF,TGCGCCAGCAGCCTGGAGTCAGTGGCCTACGAGCAGTACTTC
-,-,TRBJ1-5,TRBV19,CASSRAVSQPQHF,TGTGCCAGTAGTCGAGCAGTGAGTCAGCCCCAGCATTTT
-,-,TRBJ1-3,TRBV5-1,CASSLLGPGNTIYF,TGCGCCAGCAGCTTGTTAGGGCCTGGAAACACCATATATTTT
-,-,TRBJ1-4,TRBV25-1,CASSVQGVIDEKLFF,TGTGCCAGCAGTGTCCAAGGGGTCATTGATGAAAAACTGTTTTTT
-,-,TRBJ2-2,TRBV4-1,CASSQRQGNTGELFF,TGCGCCAGCAGCCAGCGGCAGGGAAACACCGGGGAGCTGTTTTTT
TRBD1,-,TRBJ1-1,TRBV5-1,CASSLDRQGFPEAFF,TGCGCCAGCAGCTTGGACCGACAGGGGTTCCCTGAAGCTTTCTTT
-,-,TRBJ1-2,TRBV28,CASTLGQLPNNYGYTF,TGTGCCAGCACCCTTGGACAGTTACCAAACAACTATGGCTACACCTTC
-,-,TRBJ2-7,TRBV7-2,CASSFSYEQYF,TGTGCCAGCAGCTTTTCCTACGAGCAGTACTTC
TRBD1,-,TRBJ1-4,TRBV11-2,CASRAGTGDNEKLFF,TGTGCCAGCAGAGCCGGGACAGGGGATAACGAAAAACTGTTTTTT
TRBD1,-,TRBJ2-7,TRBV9,CASSASSGTGGSYEQYF,TGTGCCAGCAGCGCATCCTCCGGGACAGGGGGCTCCTACGAGCAGTACTTC
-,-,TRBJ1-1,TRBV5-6,CASSFMQNTEAFF,TGTGCCAGCAGCTTCATGCAGAACACTGAAGCTTTCTTT
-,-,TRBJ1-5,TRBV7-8,CASSPLKYSNQPQHF,TGTGCCAGCAGCCCTTTGAAGTATAGCAATCAGCCCCAGCATTTT
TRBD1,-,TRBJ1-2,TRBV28,CASSLVGGAPGNYGYTF,TGTGCCAGCAGTTTGGTAGGGGGCGCTCCGGGCAACTATGGCTACACCTTC
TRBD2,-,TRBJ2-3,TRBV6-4,CASSRTSVGTDTQYF,TGTGCCAGCAGTCGGACTAGCGTTGGCACAGATACGCAGTATTTT
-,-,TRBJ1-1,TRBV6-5,CASSRPNTEAFF,TGTGCCAGCAGCCGTCCGAACACTGAAGCTTTCTTT
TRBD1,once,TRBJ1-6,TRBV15,CATRDRVQGSPLHF,TGTGCCACCAGGGACAGGGTTCAAGGTTCACCCCTCCACTTT
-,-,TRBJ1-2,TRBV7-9,CASSLGASANYGYTF,TGTGCCAGCAGCTTAGGGGCGTCAGCTAACTATGGCTACACCTTC
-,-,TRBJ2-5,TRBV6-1,CASSEILPETQYF,TGTGCCAGCAGTGAAATCCTCCCAGAGACCCAGTACTTC
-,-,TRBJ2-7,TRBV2,CASGTQGAYEQYF,TGTGCCAGCGGTACACAGGGAGCCTACGAGCAGTACTTC
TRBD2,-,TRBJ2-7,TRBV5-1,CASSLIGLAYEQYF,TGCGCCAGCAGCTTGATCGGACTAGCCTACGAGCAGTACTTC
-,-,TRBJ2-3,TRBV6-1,CASSEVGSSTDTQYF,TGTGCCAGCAGTGAAGTTGGATCGAGCACAGATACGCAGTATTTT
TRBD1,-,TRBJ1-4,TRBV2,CAIQGQGDEKLFF,TGTGCCATCCAGGGACAGGGCGATGAAAAACTGTTTTTT
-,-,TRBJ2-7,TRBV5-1,CASSLGGTGFYEQYF,TGCGCCAGCAGCTTGGGAGGAACAGGGTTCTACGAGCAGTACTTC
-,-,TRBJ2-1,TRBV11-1,CASSFETHPIFNEQFF,TGTGCCAGCAGCTTTGAGACCCACCCCATTTTCAATGAGCAGTTCTTC
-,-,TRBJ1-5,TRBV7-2,CASSLTGTQPQHF,TGTGCCAGCAGCTTAACAGGGACTCAGCCCCAGCATTTT
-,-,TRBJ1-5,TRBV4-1,CASSETTGNSNQPQHF,TGCGCCAGCAGCGAAACAACAGGGAATAGCAATCAGCCCCAGCATTTT
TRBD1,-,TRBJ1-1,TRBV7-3,CASSSYRGPEAFF,TGTGCCAGCAGCTCCTACAGGGGGCCTGAAGCTTTCTTT
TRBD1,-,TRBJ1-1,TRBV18,CASSPPGTGGLMNTEAFF,TGTGCCAGCTCACCACCAGGGACAGGGGGATTAATGAACACTGAAGCTTTCTTT
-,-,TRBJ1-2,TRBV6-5,CASSLHSGDYGYTF,TGTGCCAGCAGTTTACATTCGGGTGACTATGGCTACACCTTC
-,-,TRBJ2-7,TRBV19,CASKGAGGTYEQYF,TGTGCCAGTAAAGGGGCCGGGGGCACCTACGAGCAGTACTTC
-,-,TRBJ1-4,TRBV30,CAWKQGNEKLFF,TGTGCCTGGAAACAGGGAAATGAAAAACTGTTTTTT
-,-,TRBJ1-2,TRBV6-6,CASSIEYGYTF,TGTGCCAGCAGCATCGAGTATGGCTACACCTTC
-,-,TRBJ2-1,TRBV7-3,CASSPGEYNEQFF,TGTGCCAGCAGTCCCGGGGAGTACAATGAGCAGTTCTTC
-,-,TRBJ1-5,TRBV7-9,CASSLGNQPQHF,TGTGCCAGCAGCTTAGGCAATCAGCCCCAGCATTTT
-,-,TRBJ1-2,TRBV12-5,CASGTQTGYGYTF,TGTGCTAGTGGAACTCAGACAGGCTATGGCTACACCTTC
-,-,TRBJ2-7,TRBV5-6,CASSFPSGRRNEQYF,TGTGCCAGCAGCTTTCCTTCAGGTAGGAGGAACGAGCAGTACTTC
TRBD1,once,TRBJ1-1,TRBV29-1,CSVGSRGITEAFF,TGCAGCGTTGGAAGCAGGGGGATTACTGAAGCTTTCTTT
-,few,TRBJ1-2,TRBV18,CASSPSTGLNYGYTF,TGTGCCAGCTCCCCTTCTACAGGGTTAAACTATGGCTACACCTTC
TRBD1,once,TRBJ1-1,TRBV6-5,CAIRQGALPNTEAFF,TGTGCCATAAGACAGGGGGCTTTGCCGAACACTGAAGCTTTCTTT
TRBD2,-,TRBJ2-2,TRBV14,CASSLLAGVAGELFF,TGTGCCAGCAGCCTTCTAGCGGGGGTAGCCGGGGAGCTGTTTTTT
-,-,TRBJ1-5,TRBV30,CAWSSGGGWSNQPQHF,TGTGCCTGGAGTAGCGGGGGCGGGTGGAGCAATCAGCCCCAGCATTTT
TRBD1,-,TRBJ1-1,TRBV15,CATTQGQMNTEAFF,TGTGCCACCACCCAGGGACAGATGAACACTGAAGCTTTCTTT
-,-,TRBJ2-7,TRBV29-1,CSVNFGTAASYEQYF,TGCAGCGTTAATTTCGGGACGGCCGCCTCCTACGAGCAGTACTTC
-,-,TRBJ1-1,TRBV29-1,CSGRVDTEAFF,TGCAGCGGCAGGGTGGACACTGAAGCTTTCTTT
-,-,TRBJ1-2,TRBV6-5,CASSPQMPPSRYTF,TGTGCCAGCAGTCCCCAAATGCCGCCGAGCCGCTACACCTTC
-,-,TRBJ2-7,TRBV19,CASSRGNSYEQYF,TGTGCCAGTAGTCGAGGAAACTCCTACGAGCAGTACTTC